The entry that follows covers one T cell receptor (beta chain) sequence. The entry originates in a study of OX40 agonist ivuxolimab in advanced cancers. TCRdb keeps only in-frame clones here, not all; method: immunoSEQ multiplex PCR. The sample records approximately 87,000 clones, over 75% being singletons. Sequenced material: CD4+ or CD8+ T cells sorted from blood, taken in a trial of the OX40 agonist ivuxolimab. This clonotype originated in an adult with an advanced solid tumor such as melanoma, head and neck, liver or kidney cancer.

The chain's CDR3 is CSASQDYGYTF. CDR3 DNA sequence: TGCAGTGCTAGTCAGGACTATGGCTACACCTTC. The chain links TRBV20-1 to TRBJ1-2; D not certain. CDR3 length: 11 residues. V lost 3 bases, J lost 3 bases, and 5 bases lay in between. The germline gives CDR1 DFQATT, CDR2 SNEGSKA (reference sequence).